What follows is one T cell receptor beta chain and its context. Its antigen is undetermined. Clones were read by immunoSEQ multiplex PCR, and TCRdb kept only the in-frame ones, dropping some. Of 160,000 or so clones listed, roughly nine tenths are singletons. The entry originates in a study of lymphopenia after photon versus proton radiotherapy. Regarding the study as a whole: A bigger post-nadir fall in TCR diversity correlated inversely with survival time in deceased patients. After the lymphocyte nadir, photon-treated repertoires showed oligoclonal expansion, especially of CD8+ Temra cells.

V lost 3 bases to trimming and J lost 6 bases, with 9 bases between them. The CDR3 is 12 residues long. Germline V CDR1 and CDR2: SGHAT, FQNNGV. Sequencing was performed on peripheral blood, taken from a patient treated with photon-based radiotherapy. The chain couples TRBV11-2 to TRBJ2-7, with D unresolved. The receptor was isolated from a man aged 45-65 years with gastric cancer. CDR3 sequence (DNA): TGTGCCAGCAGCTTTACCGGACCCGAGCAGTACTTC. It yields the protein CASSFTGPEQYF.